The 18 T cell receptor beta chains below come from one sample, sequenced in a study of identical twins. TCRdb re-derived calls from the 5' RACE reads in MiXCR, one entry per CDR3 protein. In the table there are fewer than 350,000 distinct CDR3 sequences, under 9% of which are singletons. In addition, the sample was reused for a study of yellow fever vaccine responses in identical twins.

Sequencing was carried out using memory (CD45RO+) T cells sorted from blood. Every receptor here comes from a woman aged 18-29 years in good health.

There are many counts of this clonotype. The V and J genes are TRBV28 and TRBJ2-6; perhaps TRBD2 as D (6 bases). Germline CDR1 MDHEN, CDR2 SYDVKM. Trimming took 3 bases from V and 1 from J, leaving 7 bases between them. The CDR3 has 15 amino acids. CDR3 amino acids: CASSFGGSGANVLTF. The CDR3 DNA sequence: TGTGCCAGCAGTTTCGGGGGATCTGGGGCCAACGTCCTGACTTTC.

This clonotype turned up a few times. The chain combines TRBV20-1 with TRBJ2-1, with 10 bases identical to TRBD2. Trimming at V came to 3 bases and at J to 4 bases, leaving 9 bases not matched to a gene. This CDR3 has 16 residues. Per germline, CDR1 DFQATT and CDR2 SNEGSKA (reference sequence). The CDR3 DNA is TGCAGTGCTAGTAGCCTAGCGGGGGCCAAGTACAATGAGCAGTTCTTC. Translated, it gives CSASSLAGAKYNEQFF.

This clonotype has a count of ten or more. The V gene is TRBV7-2, the J gene TRBJ1-5; the D gene is possibly TRBD1 (5 bases). This CDR3 contains 16 residues. Trimming shortened V by 4 bases and J by 1 base, and 14 bases separated the two germline ends. In germline, CDR1 is SGHTA, CDR2 FQGNSA. CDR3 residues: CASSSFTGGSNQPQHF. Here the CDR3 DNA reads TGTGCCAGCAGCTCATTCACAGGCGGCAGCAATCAGCCCCAGCATTTT.

This CDR3 reads CASSPPASGSVGEQFF. DNA of the CDR3: TGTGCCAGCTCACCACCGGCTAGCGGGAGTGTGGGTGAGCAGTTCTTC. This chain uses TRBV18 with TRBJ2-1, with 10 bases matching TRBD2. Germline loops: CDR1 KGHSH, CDR2 LQKENI. The CDR3 is 16 residues long. The trim removed 0 bases at V and 9 bases at J, leaving 8 bases unmatched.

This clonotype has a count of ten or more. The chain recombines TRBV29-1 with TRBJ2-1; no reliable D call. CDR3 length: 13 residues. The germline gives CDR1 SQVTM, CDR2 ANQGSEA. Trimming stripped 5 bases from V and 1 base from J, with 9 bases between. CDR3 in DNA: TGCAGCGTTTGCCAGGAGTCCTACAATGAGCAGTTCTTC. This gives the protein CSVCQESYNEQFF.

This clonotype was counted at least ten times. The chain combines TRBV5-1 with TRBJ2-1; 8 bases are a match to TRBD2. CDR1 and CDR2 (germline): SGHRS, YFSETQ. This CDR3 contains 15 residues. V lost 2 bases and J lost 1; bases outside the gene matches: 2. This CDR3 is CASSFSGGSYNEQFF. The CDR3 bases are TGCGCCAGCAGCTTCTCGGGAGGGTCCTACAATGAGCAGTTCTTC.

The rearrangement joins TRBV5-4 to TRBJ1-4, with TRBD1 matching over 7 bases. Unmatched junction bases numbered 14, after V lost 4 bases and J lost 8 bases. CDR1 SGHNT and CDR2 YYREEE come from the germline V gene (reference sequence). The CDR3 totals 16 residues. CDR3 coding DNA: TGTGCCAGCAGCACGGGGACAGTTTCGAAGGGGGAAAAACTGTTTTTT. It is translated as CASSTGTVSKGEKLFF.

This clonotype was counted ten times or more. This chain connects TRBV6-1 to TRBJ2-2; 8 bases align to TRBD2. V shed 4 bases and J 3 bases; nucleotides not matched to a gene: 1. This CDR3 comprises 14 residues. Germline V lookup: CDR1 MNHNS, CDR2 SASEGT. CDR3 residues: CASSGTSYTGELFF. CDR3 DNA sequence: TGTGCCAGCAGTGGGACTAGCTACACCGGGGAGCTGTTTTTT.

This clonotype was seen ten or more times. The chain links TRBV24-1 to TRBJ2-5; 10 positions match TRBD2. The CDR3 contains 16 residues. Germline lookup yields CDR1 KGHDR and CDR2 SFDVKD. V was pared by 4 bases and J by 4 bases, with 8 bases of the junction left unmatched. The CDR3 DNA reads as TGTGCCACCAGTGACGCCAGCGGGAGGGCCGGAGAGACCCAGTACTTC. This codes for CATSDASGRAGETQYF.

Many counts were recorded for this clonotype. J is TRBJ1-2 and V is TRBV6-2 or TRBV6-3; D might be TRBD1 (5 bases). Trimming left V 2 bases short and J 7 bases short, with 11 bases between. The germline V gene encodes CDR1 MNHEY and CDR2 SVGEGT. CDR3 size: 13 residues. The CDR3 loop is CASSYERGRGYTF. CDR3 bases: TGTGCCAGCAGTTACGAAAGGGGTCGTGGCTACACCTTC.

This clonotype was counted at least ten times. This rearrangement joins TRBV7-9 to TRBJ1-1, with TRBD1 identical over 7 bases. This CDR3 spans 14 amino acids. The ends lost 5 bases at V and 5 bases at J; junction bases unmatched: 8. Germline-derived CDR1 and CDR2 are SEHNR and FQNEAQ (reference sequence). The chain's CDR3 is CASSRQGGMTEAFF. CDR3 sequence (DNA): TGTGCCAGCAGCCGACAGGGTGGTATGACTGAAGCTTTCTTT.

This clonotype showed up many times. The chain has TRBV24-1 and TRBJ1-1; 7 bases are shared with TRBD1. CDR3 length: 13 amino acids. The germline CDR1 and CDR2 sequences are KGHDR and SFDVKD. The V and J ends lost 3 bases and 7 bases, in that order; junction bases with no gene match: 4. The CDR3 DNA reads TGTGCCACCAGTGATCGGTGGGACAGTGAAGCTTTCTTT. This gives the protein CATSDRWDSEAFF.

CDR3 loop: CASSLAGQRTDTQYF. Here the CDR3 DNA reads TGCGCCAGCAGCTTGGCCGGGCAGCGCACAGATACGCAGTATTTT. The genes are TRBV5-1 and TRBJ2-3, with D hard to call. The CDR3 length is 15 residues. The V end lost 0 bases, the J end lost 1 base, and 9 bases lay between the germline ends. Per the germline V gene, CDR1 is SGHRS and CDR2 is YFSETQ.

In this sample, this clonotype turned up many times. The gene calls are TRBV10-3 and TRBJ2-7; a possible D gene is TRBD2 (6 bases). Germline loops: CDR1 ENHRY, CDR2 SYGVKD. V was pared by 10 bases and J by 3 bases, with 19 bases between. The CDR3 has 14 residues. The CDR3 sequence is CATTALAYGYEQYF. CDR3 coding DNA: TGTGCCACCACAGCTCTAGCGTATGGCTACGAGCAGTACTTC.

This clonotype was seen a handful of times. This chain links TRBV24-1 with TRBJ2-7, with 10 bases lining up with TRBD1. The CDR3 extends over 15 amino acids. Trimming removed 3 bases from V and 2 bases from J; junction bases left unmatched: 3. Per germline, CDR1 KGHDR and CDR2 SFDVKD. DNA for the CDR3: TGTGCCACCAGTGATGCCGGGACAGGGGCCTACGAGCAGTACTTC. Amino acids: CATSDAGTGAYEQYF.

The rearrangement joins TRBV19 to TRBJ1-2; no reliable D call. Trimming shortened V by 7 bases and J by 1 base, and 10 bases separated the two germline ends. This CDR3 is built from 13 residues. Germline loops: CDR1 LNHDA, CDR2 SQIVND (reference sequence). Here the CDR3 reads CASTVRNNYGYTF. CDR3 coding DNA: TGTGCCAGTACTGTTCGGAATAACTATGGCTACACCTTC.

V gene TRBV5-8 combines with J gene TRBJ2-5; D uncertain. The CDR3 sequence is 16 residues long. Trimming pared 3 bases from V and 5 bases from J, leaving 20 bases between. Germline V gene sequence: CDR1 SGHTS, CDR2 YDEGEE. The CDR3 reads CASSSPYSRAMETQYF. For the CDR3, the DNA is TGTGCCAGCAGCTCTCCCTACAGCCGAGCGATGGAGACCCAGTACTTC.

This clonotype occurred many times. This rearrangement joins TRBV20-1 to TRBJ2-5, with TRBD2 as a possible D gene (7 bases). The V and J ends lost 6 bases and 5 bases respectively, with 22 bases between them. Germline CDR1 and CDR2: DFQATT and SNEGSKA (reference sequence). This CDR3 region has 15 residues. The CDR3 DNA sequence: TGCAGTGCCCACACCTGGGAGGGGGTGGGTGAGACCCAGTACTTC. As protein: CSAHTWEGVGETQYF.